The present T cell receptor beta chain was sequenced within a study of T cell responses to AZD1222 COVID-19 vaccine. Findings of the study overall: Clonal diversity was possibly underestimated, and white British individuals and females predominated among donors.

TCRdb's table, derived via immunoSEQ multiplex PCR, lists solely in-frame clones and lacks some. The table shows 120,000 or so clones, with about 85% occurring only once. Germline V gene sequence: CDR1 SQVTM, CDR2 ANQGSEA. The CDR3 spans 11 residues. V gave up 4 bases and J gave up 10 bases, with 13 bases separating them. With respect to this clone: The antigen remains unidentified.

This TCR derives from an adult in good health. Sequences were derived from peripheral blood, sampled on day 0 of AZD1222 vaccination. This chain connects TRBV29-1 to TRBJ1-2; D might be TRBD1 (5 bases). As DNA, the CDR3 is TGCAGCGTTGCTGTGGGGCAGGACTACACCTTC. It yields the protein CSVAVGQDYTF.